Below are 4 T cell receptor beta chains sequenced from a single sample in a study of shared clonotypes between healthy human individuals. TCRdb's table, derived via immunoSEQ multiplex PCR, lists solely in-frame clones and lacks some. The sample holds a few million clones, around 90% seen once. Sample: naive CD4+ T cells sorted from blood. Noted subset: CD45RA+ positively selected. The source of these receptors is a man between 18 and 29 years old in good health.

The table lists this clone with a count of one. The chain links TRBV6-5 to TRBJ2-7, with TRBD2 as a possible D gene (5 bases). Between the trimmed V and J ends, which lost 4 bases and 6 bases, there was a span of 16 bases. This CDR3 comprises 14 residues. CDR1 MNHEY and CDR2 SVGAGI come from the germline V gene. The CDR3, as DNA: TGTGCCAGCAGTTGGAGCGAGGGTTGGGCCGAGCAGTACTTC. It specifies CASSWSEGWAEQYF.

The genes are TRBV9 and TRBJ2-7; a weak D match, TRBD1 (6 bases). V was pared by 1 base and J by 7 bases, with 12 bases between. Germline V gene lookup returns CDR1 SGDLS and CDR2 YYNGEE. The CDR3 is 13 residues long. The DNA of the CDR3 is TGTGCCAGCAGCGTATTTACCCAGGGGGAGCAGTACTTC. It codes for CASSVFTQGEQYF. Supplemented by reference TRBV9 and TRBJ2-7, the full variable domain reads DSGVTQTPKHLITATGQRVTLRCSPRSGDLSVYWYQQSLDQGLQFLIQYYNGEERAKGNILERFSAQQFPDLHSELNLSSLELGDSALYFCASSVFTQGEQYFGPGTRLTVT.

The chain links TRBV5-1 to TRBJ2-1; tentatively, D is TRBD1 (6 bases). The germline gives CDR1 SGHRS, CDR2 YFSETQ. This CDR3 region has 15 residues. V gave up 6 bases and J gave up 0 bases, with 13 bases separating them. CDR3 in DNA: TGCGCCAGCAACCCCACAGGGTCCTCCTACAATGAGCAGTTCTTC. Amino acid sequence: CASNPTGSSYNEQFF.

The chain joins TRBV30 to TRBJ1-1; tentatively, D is TRBD1 (5 bases). V was shortened by 0 bases and J by 3 bases, with 20 bases between the two germline ends. The CDR3 is 17 residues long. In germline, CDR1 is GTSNPN, CDR2 SVGIG (reference sequence). The CDR3 reads CAWSVGLGGYRDTEAFF. As DNA, the CDR3 is TGTGCCTGGAGTGTAGGCCTTGGGGGGTATCGGGACACTGAAGCTTTCTTT.